Detailed here is one T cell receptor (beta chain). The antigen remains unidentified. CDR1 is MNHEY and CDR2 is SVGAGI in the germline V gene. The CDR3 runs 17 residues. The J segment lost 3 bases and the V segment lost 0 bases, leaving 8 bases of the junction unmatched. The sample is drawn from a study of post-analysis software for immune sequencing data. As for the study in general: Relapsing-remitting, secondary progressive and progressive-relapsing multiple sclerosis courses were included.

Notes on the study in general: In patients, TRBV5-6, TRBV5-1 and TRBV20-1 belonged to four or five TRBV segments found more frequently than in controls.

Unique molecular identifiers were present in the TCR beta cDNA libraries. TCRdb itself ran the PCR reads through MiXCR, one entry per CDR3 protein. The sample records about 820,000 distinct CDR3 sequences, about 50% being singletons. The TCR originated in a girl under 18 with multiple sclerosis. The chain employs TRBV6-5 and TRBJ2-7; 10 bases fit TRBD2. The sample was blood. The chain's CDR3 is CASSYSRVASGSYEQYF. DNA for the CDR3: TGTGCCAGCAGTTACTCGAGGGTTGCTAGCGGGAGCTACGAGCAGTACTTC.